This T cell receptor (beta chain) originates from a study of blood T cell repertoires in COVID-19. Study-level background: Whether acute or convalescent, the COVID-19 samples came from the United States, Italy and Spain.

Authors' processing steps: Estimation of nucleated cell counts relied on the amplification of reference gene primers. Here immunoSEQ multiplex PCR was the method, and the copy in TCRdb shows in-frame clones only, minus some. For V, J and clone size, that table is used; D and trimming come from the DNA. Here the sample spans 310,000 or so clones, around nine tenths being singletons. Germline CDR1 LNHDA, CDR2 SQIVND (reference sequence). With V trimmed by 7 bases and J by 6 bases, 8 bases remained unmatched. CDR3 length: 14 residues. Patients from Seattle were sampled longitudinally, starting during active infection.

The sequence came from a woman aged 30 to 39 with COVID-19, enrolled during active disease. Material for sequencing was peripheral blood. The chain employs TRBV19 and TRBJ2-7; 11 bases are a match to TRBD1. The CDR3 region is CASTWTGGVTEQYF. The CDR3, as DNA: TGTGCCAGTACCTGGACAGGGGGCGTGACCGAGCAGTACTTC.